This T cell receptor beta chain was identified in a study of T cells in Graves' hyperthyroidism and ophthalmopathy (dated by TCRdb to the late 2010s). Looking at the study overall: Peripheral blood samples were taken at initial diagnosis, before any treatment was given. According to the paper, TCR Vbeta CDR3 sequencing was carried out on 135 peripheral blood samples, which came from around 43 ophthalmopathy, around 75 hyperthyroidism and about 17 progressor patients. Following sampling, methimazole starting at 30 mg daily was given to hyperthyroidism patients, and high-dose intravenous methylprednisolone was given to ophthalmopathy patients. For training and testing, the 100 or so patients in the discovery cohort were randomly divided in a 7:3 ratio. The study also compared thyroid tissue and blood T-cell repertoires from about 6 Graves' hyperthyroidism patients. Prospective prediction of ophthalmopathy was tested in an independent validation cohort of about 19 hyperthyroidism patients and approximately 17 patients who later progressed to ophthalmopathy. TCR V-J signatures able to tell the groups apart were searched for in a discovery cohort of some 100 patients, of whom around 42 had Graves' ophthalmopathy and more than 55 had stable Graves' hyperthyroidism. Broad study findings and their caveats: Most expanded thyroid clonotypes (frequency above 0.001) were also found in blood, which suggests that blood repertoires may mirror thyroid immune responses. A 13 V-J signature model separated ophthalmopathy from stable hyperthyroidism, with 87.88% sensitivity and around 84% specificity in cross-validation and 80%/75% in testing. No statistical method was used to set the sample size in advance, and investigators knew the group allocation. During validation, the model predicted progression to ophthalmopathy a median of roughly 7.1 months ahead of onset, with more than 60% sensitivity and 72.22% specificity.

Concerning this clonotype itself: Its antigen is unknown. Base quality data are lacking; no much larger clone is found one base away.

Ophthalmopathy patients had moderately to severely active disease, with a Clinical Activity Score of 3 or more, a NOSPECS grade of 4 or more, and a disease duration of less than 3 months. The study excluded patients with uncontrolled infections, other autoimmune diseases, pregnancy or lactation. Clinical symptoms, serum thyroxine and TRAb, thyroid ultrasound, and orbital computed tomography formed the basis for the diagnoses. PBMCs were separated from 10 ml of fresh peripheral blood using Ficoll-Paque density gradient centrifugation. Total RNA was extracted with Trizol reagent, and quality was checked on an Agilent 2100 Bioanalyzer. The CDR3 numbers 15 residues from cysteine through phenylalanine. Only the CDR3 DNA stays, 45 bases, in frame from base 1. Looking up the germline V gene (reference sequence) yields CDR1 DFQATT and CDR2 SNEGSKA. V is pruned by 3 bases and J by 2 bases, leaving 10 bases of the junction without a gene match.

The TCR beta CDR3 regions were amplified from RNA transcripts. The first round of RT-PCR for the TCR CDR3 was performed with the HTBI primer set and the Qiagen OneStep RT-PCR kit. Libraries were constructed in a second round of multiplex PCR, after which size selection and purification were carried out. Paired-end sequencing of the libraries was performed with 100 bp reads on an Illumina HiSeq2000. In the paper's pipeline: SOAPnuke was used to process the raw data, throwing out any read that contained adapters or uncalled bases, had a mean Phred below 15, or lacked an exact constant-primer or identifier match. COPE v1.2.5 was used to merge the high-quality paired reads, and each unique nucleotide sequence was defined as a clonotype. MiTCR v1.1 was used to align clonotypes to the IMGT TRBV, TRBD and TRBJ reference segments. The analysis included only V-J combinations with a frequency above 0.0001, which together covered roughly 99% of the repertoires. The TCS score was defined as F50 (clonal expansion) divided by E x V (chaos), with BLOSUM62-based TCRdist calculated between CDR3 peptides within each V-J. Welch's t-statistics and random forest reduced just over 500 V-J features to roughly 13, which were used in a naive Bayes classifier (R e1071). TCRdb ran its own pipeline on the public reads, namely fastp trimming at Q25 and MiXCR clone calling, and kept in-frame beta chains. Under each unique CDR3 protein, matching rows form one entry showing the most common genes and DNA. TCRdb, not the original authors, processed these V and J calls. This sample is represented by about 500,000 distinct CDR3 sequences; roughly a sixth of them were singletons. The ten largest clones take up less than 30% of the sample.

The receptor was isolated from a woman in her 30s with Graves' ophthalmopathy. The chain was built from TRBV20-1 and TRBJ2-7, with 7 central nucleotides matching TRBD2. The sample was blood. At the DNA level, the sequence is TGCAGTGCTAGCCCCCATAGCGGGCGGACCTACGAGCAGTACTTC. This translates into CSASPHSGRTYEQYF.